This T cell receptor (beta chain) was captured in a study of multiple sclerosis patients with progressive multifocal leukoencephalopathy (dated by TCRdb to 2018 to 2020). About the investigation overall: Controls were roughly 5 natalizumab-treated MS patients who did not develop PML, sampled longitudinally. Peripheral T and B cells were examined in MS patients who went on to develop PML (4 under natalizumab, 1 after alemtuzumab) as well as in treated patients who did not. Longitudinal follow-up was performed in two natalizumab-treated patients who later developed PML, from before therapy through 6 and 12 months to PML onset. The study was designed to detect JC virus-specific or public T-cell expansions arising at the time of PML onset. Paper-wide results and their limitations: Because the cohort was small and descriptive, it remained unclear whether the findings reflect JC virus infection or general immunocompromise. When PML developed, neither common TRBV or TRBJ gene usage nor preferential TRBV-TRBJ pairings were detected. Lower normalized Shannon entropy suggested less diverse TRB repertoires in most PML patients, whereas the natalizumab-treated controls showed values near 1. Analysis was restricted to peripheral blood, although for natalizumab-associated PML, cerebrospinal fluid or brain lymphocytes might be more informative. Only PML patients had TRB clones above 0.5% frequency, but the clones expanded at PML onset were already present before and during natalizumab therapy.

As regards this clone: Its antigen is currently not known. Qualities for individual bases were not recorded, and no much larger clone is one base off.

Including the terminal cysteine and phenylalanine, the CDR3 comprises 15 residues. The retained sequence is limited to the CDR3, 45 bases, with the frame set at the first base. Reading the germline V gene (reference sequence) gives CDR1 LNHDA and CDR2 SQIVND. Trimming takes 5 bases from V and 2 bases from J, and the germline ends sit 15 bases apart. Per the publication, the time point label means: before natalizumab initiation. Every listed patient had earlier received interferon beta, and every PML patient was female. Before the first natalizumab infusion, T0 blood samples were collected. Isolation of peripheral blood mononuclear cells was performed by Ficoll-Hypaque density gradient centrifugation. Using the immunoSEQ two-step multiplex PCR at survey-level depth, TRB CDR3 regions were amplified from genomic DNA. Each PCR was spiked with synthetic inline TR CDR3 controls spanning all V-J pairings to estimate template counts and remove amplification bias. Reads were processed so that amplification and sequencing bias were reduced, and quantification was performed against synthetic TR CDR3 analogs. In the original analysis: Raw data were processed in ImmunoSEQ Analyzer, with out-of-frame sequences and CDR3s containing stop codons removed, and genes were named according to IMGT nomenclature. Repertoire diversity was summarized as normalized Shannon entropy, defined as 1 minus Pielou's evenness. Only TRB sequences sharing the V gene, the J gene and the CDR3 were counted as identical. Public PML clonotypes were CDR3s shared by two or more PML-onset samples but absent earlier, in controls, and in public databases. Skylign with the observed count method was used to analyze CDR3 amino acid composition at each position. TCRdb holds this immuneACCESS table with in-frame rearrangements only. Some clones are missing; in checked studies, unresolved V genes explain under half, and the rest has no known cause. From that table come the V and J calls and clone size; the DNA was used to work out D and trimming. The sample table contains under 40,000 clones; only one count was recorded for around 91% of them. The biggest ten clones account for approximately 1.5% of the sample.

The origin of this receptor is a human donor with multiple sclerosis. What was sequenced was PBMCs. The V and J genes are TRBV19 and TRBJ2-5, with the D assignment possibly TRBD1 or TRBD2, given 5 matching bases for each. The CDR3 protein: CASSPGARTQETQYF. The nucleotides read TGTGCCAGTAGTCCCGGGGCACGGACGCAAGAGACCCAGTACTTC.